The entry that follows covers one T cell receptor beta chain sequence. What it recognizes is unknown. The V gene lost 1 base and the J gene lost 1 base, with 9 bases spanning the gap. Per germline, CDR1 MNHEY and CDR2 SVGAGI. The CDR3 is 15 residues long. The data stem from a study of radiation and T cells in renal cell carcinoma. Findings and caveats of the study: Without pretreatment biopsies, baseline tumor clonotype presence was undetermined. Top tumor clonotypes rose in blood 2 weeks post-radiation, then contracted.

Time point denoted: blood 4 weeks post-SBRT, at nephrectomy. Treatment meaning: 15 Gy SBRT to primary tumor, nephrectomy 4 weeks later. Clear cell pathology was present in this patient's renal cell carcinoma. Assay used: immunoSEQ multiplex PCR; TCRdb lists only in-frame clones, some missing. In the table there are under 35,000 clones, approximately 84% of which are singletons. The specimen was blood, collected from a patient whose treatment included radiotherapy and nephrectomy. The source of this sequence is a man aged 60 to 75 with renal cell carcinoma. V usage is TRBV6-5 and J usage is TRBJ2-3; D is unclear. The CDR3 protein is CASSYFSYRTDTQYF. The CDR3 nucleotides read TGTGCCAGCAGTTACTTTTCGTACCGCACAGATACGCAGTATTTT.